Presented here are 10 T cell receptor beta chains from one specimen sequenced in a study of tumor-infiltrating lymphocytes in localized non-small cell lung cancer. Measured with immunoSEQ multiplex PCR; TCRdb has only the in-frame clones, and not every one. The sample contains under 8,500 clones, around 73% of which appear only once. The sample comprised lung tumor tissue. The receptors were gathered from a human donor with non-small cell lung cancer.

The chain combines TRBV6-5 with TRBJ2-7, with a weak D call TRBD2 (5 bases). Germline V CDR1 and CDR2: MNHEY, SVGAGI. The CDR3 has 13 residues. V lost 4 bases, J lost 0 bases, and 7 bases lay in between. This CDR3 reads CASSLGSSYEQYF. CDR3 DNA sequence: TGTGCCAGCAGTTTAGGGAGCTCCTACGAGCAGTACTTC.

V gene TRBV5-8 combines with J gene TRBJ2-2; D might be TRBD1 (5 bases). The CDR3 runs 16 residues. The ends were cut back, 5 bases at V and 3 bases at J, with 17 bases in the middle. Germline V CDR1 and CDR2: SGHTS, YDEGEE. The CDR3 region is CASSPPRTIHTGELFF. For the CDR3, the DNA is TGTGCCAGCAGTCCCCCTAGGACAATCCACACCGGGGAGCTGTTTTTT.

There are a few counts of this clone. This chain links TRBV6-1 with TRBJ2-3; TRBD2 aligns across 10 bases. This CDR3 is built from 12 residues. V dropped 10 bases and J dropped 4; count of bases not matched to a gene: 2. CDR1 is MNHNS and CDR2 is SASEGT in the germline V gene. In DNA form, the CDR3 reads TGTGCCACGCTAGCGGGAGCAGATACGCAGTATTTT. As protein: CATLAGADTQYF.

This clone was recorded once. V gene TRBV5-1 combines with J gene TRBJ1-1, with D uncertain. Germline V CDR1 and CDR2: SGHRS, YFSETQ. Trimming shortened V by 1 base and J by 2 bases, and 6 bases separated the two germline ends. This CDR3 contains 13 residues. CDR3 sequence: CASSLITNTEAFF. The CDR3 nucleotides read TGCGCCAGCAGCTTGATTACAAACACTGAAGCTTTCTTT.

CDR3 amino acids: CAWKRNYEQYF. For the CDR3, the DNA is TGTGCCTGGAAACGTAACTACGAGCAGTACTTC. V is TRBV30 and J is TRBJ2-5; D unresolved. The closer fit of TRBJ2-7 to the DNA end suggests the J call may be wrong. The CDR3 runs to 11 residues. The V gene's germline CDR1 is GTSNPN and CDR2 SVGIG (reference sequence).

This chain uses TRBV30 with TRBJ2-5, with a weak D call TRBD2 (6 bases). Per germline, CDR1 GTSNPN and CDR2 SVGIG (reference sequence). The V and J ends lost 1 base and 7 bases respectively, with 7 bases between them. This CDR3 region has 11 residues. The CDR3 spells CAWSAGGTQYF. The CDR3, as DNA: TGTGCCTGGAGTGCCGGGGGGACCCAGTACTTC.

CDR3 loop: CASKLKLFF. The DNA for the CDR3 is TGCGCCAGCAAACTGAAACTGTTTTTT. The chain links TRBV5-1 to TRBJ1-4, with D unclear. The CDR3 contains 9 residues. Per the germline V gene, CDR1 is SGHRS and CDR2 is YFSETQ. V was shortened by 6 bases and J by 11 bases, with 5 bases between the two germline ends.

The V gene is TRBV2, the J gene TRBJ1-4; TRBD1 matches at 7 bases. This CDR3 comprises 13 residues. The V gene's germline CDR1 is SNHLY and CDR2 FYNNEI. Germline trimming cut 6 bases from V and 5 bases from J; bases unmatched to any gene: 3. CDR3 nucleotides: TGTGCCAGCAGCGCGGGACAGAATGAAAAACTGTTTTTT. This gives the protein CASSAGQNEKLFF.

The chain combines TRBV2 with TRBJ2-5, with TRBD2 matching over 12 bases. The CDR3 is made up of 14 amino acids. The V and J ends lost 5 bases and 5 bases, in that order; junction bases with no gene match: 3. Germline CDR1 and CDR2: SNHLY and FYNNEI. As DNA, the CDR3 is TGTGCCAGCAGTCCGACTAGCGGGAGTGAGACCCAGTACTTC. It yields the protein CASSPTSGSETQYF.

The V gene is TRBV9, the J gene TRBJ2-2; 9 bases match TRBD2. Per the germline V gene, CDR1 is SGDLS and CDR2 is YYNGEE. The CDR3 loop spans 17 amino acids. Germline trimming cut 0 bases from V and 9 bases from J; bases unmatched to any gene: 12. CDR3 bases: TGTGCCAGCAGCGTAGGTTTGGGTAGCGGGAGTAGCAGGGAGCTGTTTTTT. Protein product: CASSVGLGSGSSRELFF.